One sample yielded the 22 T cell receptor beta chains listed below, sequenced in a study of blood T cell repertoires in COVID-19. Clones were sequenced by immunoSEQ multiplex PCR, and TCRdb holds only the in-frame ones, with some missing. The table shows tens of thousands of clones, with 65% to 75% occurring only once. The sequenced sample was peripheral blood. The receptor set was obtained from a man aged 50 or older with COVID-19, enrolled during active disease.

This clone was seen more than once but under ten times. The CDR3 nucleotides read TGTGCCAGCAAGGGGACTAACTATGGCTACACCTTC. Its protein product is CASKGTNYGYTF. The J gene is TRBJ1-2, the V gene TRBV6-5; a weak D match, TRBD1 (5 bases). The ends were cut back, 7 bases at V and 0 bases at J, with 6 bases in the middle. The CDR3 sequence is 12 residues long. Germline CDR1 is MNHEY and CDR2 is SVGAGI.

This clone was seen a handful of times. The chain combines TRBV7-6 with TRBJ2-5; 9 positions agree with TRBD2. Germline-derived CDR1 and CDR2 are SGHVS and FNYEAQ. With 2 bases clipped from V and 5 bases from J, the junction kept 12 bases outside the gene matches. The CDR3 totals 17 residues. The DNA of the CDR3 is TGTGCCAGCAGCTTATATTCCGGCGGGAGGGCCCGGGAGACCCAGTACTTC. Its translation is CASSLYSGGRARETQYF.

This rearrangement joins TRBV5-6 to TRBJ2-7; 7 bases are shared with TRBD1. The CDR3 consists of 13 residues. Per germline, CDR1 SGHDT and CDR2 YYEEEE. V lost 4 bases, J lost 4 bases, and 5 bases stayed unmatched. The CDR3 DNA is TGTGCCAGCAGCCGACAGGGCACGTACGAGCAGTACTTC. Its protein product is CASSRQGTYEQYF.

The chain recombines TRBV2 with TRBJ1-4, with D possibly being TRBD1 (5 bases). Germline CDR1 is SNHLY and CDR2 is FYNNEI. The CDR3 totals 13 residues. The V and J ends lost 6 bases and 10 bases respectively, with 15 bases between them. The CDR3, as DNA: TGTGCCAGCAGGCTCGGCGCGGGGGGAAAACTGTTTTTT. This sequence encodes CASRLGAGGKLFF.

This chain uses TRBV5-1 with TRBJ2-1, with a weak D call TRBD2 (7 bases). The CDR3 has 15 residues. The ends were cut back, 7 bases at V and 0 bases at J, with 14 bases in the middle. CDR1 is SGHRS and CDR2 is YFSETQ in the germline V gene. CDR3 sequence: CASGGGDYSYNEQFF. The DNA for the CDR3 is TGCGCCAGCGGGGGCGGGGACTACTCCTACAATGAGCAGTTCTTC. Filled out from reference TRBV5-1 and TRBJ2-1, the complete variable domain reads KAGVTQTPRYLIKTRGQQVTLSCSPISGHRSVSWYQQTPGQGLQFLFEYFSETQRNKGNFPGRFSGRQFSNSRSEMNVSTLELGDSALYLCASGGGDYSYNEQFFGPGTRLTVL.

The chain has TRBV5-6 and TRBJ2-3, with D possibly matching TRBD2 (5 bases). The V gene's germline CDR1 is SGHDT and CDR2 YYEEEE. The CDR3 is 15 amino acids. Between the trimmed V and J ends, which lost 0 bases and 0 bases, there was a span of 8 bases. CDR3 bases: TGTGCCAGCAGCTTGGCGGGAATAAGCACAGATACGCAGTATTTT. Protein: CASSLAGISTDTQYF.

This clone was counted a few times. The chain employs TRBV11-3 and TRBJ1-1; D gene unclear. The germline CDR1 and CDR2 sequences are SGHNT and YENEEA. The CDR3 totals 15 residues. Trimming pared 4 bases from V and 3 bases from J, leaving 15 bases between. The CDR3 DNA reads TGTGCCAGCAGCTCCCGGGGAGGATGGGACACTGAAGCTTTCTTT. This codes for CASSSRGGWDTEAFF.

The genes are TRBV4-1 and TRBJ1-4; D might be TRBD1 (5 bases). Trimming left V 3 bases short and J 3 bases short, with 14 bases between. CDR3 length: 16 amino acids. CDR1 and CDR2 from the germline V gene are MGHRA and YSYEKL. The CDR3 DNA follows: TGCGCCAGCAGCCAGGGGGGGGGACGTTCTAATGAAAAACTGTTTTTT. It translates to CASSQGGGRSNEKLFF.

The table lists this clone with a few counts. Here the CDR3 reads CASTDRGLDSPLHF. As DNA, the CDR3 is TGTGCCAGTACCGATAGGGGTTTGGATTCACCCCTCCACTTT. The chain combines TRBV19 with TRBJ1-6; the D gene is possibly TRBD1 (5 bases). The CDR3 runs to 14 residues. Trimming shortened V by 7 bases and J by 8 bases, and 15 bases separated the two germline ends. The V gene's germline CDR1 is LNHDA and CDR2 SQIVND (reference sequence).

The chain has TRBV7-9 and TRBJ1-2, with D possibly matching TRBD1 (5 bases). V lost 3 bases to trimming and J lost 3 bases, with 8 bases between them. The CDR3 has 13 residues. Germline-derived CDR1 and CDR2 are SEHNR and FQNEAQ (reference sequence). CDR3 bases: TGTGCCAGCAGCTTTCAGGGCGACTATGGCTACACCTTC. As protein: CASSFQGDYGYTF.

This chain connects TRBV24-1 to TRBJ2-3, with TRBD1 matching 10 bases. The CDR3 is made up of 17 amino acids. Trimming at V came to 2 bases and at J to 6 bases, leaving 10 bases not matched to a gene. From germline, CDR1 is KGHDR and CDR2 SFDVKD. The CDR3 region is CATSDSDRGRHSDTQYF. The CDR3 coding sequence is TGTGCCACCAGTGATTCTGACAGGGGGCGACACAGCGATACGCAGTATTTT.

This chain uses TRBV30 with TRBJ2-7; D possibly corresponds to TRBD2 (5 bases). Trimming removed 7 bases at V and 5 bases at J, with 12 bases between. The V gene's germline CDR1 is GTSNPN and CDR2 SVGIG (reference sequence). The CDR3 contains 11 residues. CDR3 in DNA: TGTGCCTCCTCACTCGGGGACGAGCAGTACTTC. Translating gives CASSLGDEQYF.

Sample share makes this clone medium-sized. Additional DNA sequences in this sample encode the identical CDR3. The chain joins TRBV24-1 to TRBJ1-5, with a possible D match to TRBD1 (5 bases). The CDR3 has 13 residues. With 7 bases removed from V and 6 bases from J, the gap between germline ends came to 12 bases. Germline V gene data show CDR1 as KGHDR and CDR2 as SFDVKD. CDR3 DNA sequence: TGTGCCACCAGCGACGGGGGGAGTCAGCCCCAGCATTTT. Protein product: CATSDGGSQPQHF.

The chain carries TRBV7-9 and TRBJ2-1; 10 bases are shared with TRBD2. Germline CDR1 is SEHNR and CDR2 is FQNEAQ (reference sequence). J gave up 9 bases and V 1 base, and 6 bases lay outside the gene matches. The CDR3 sequence is 15 residues long. The CDR3 loop reads CASSLEASGSREQFF. The DNA of the CDR3 is TGTGCCAGCAGCTTAGAGGCTAGCGGGAGCCGTGAGCAGTTCTTC.

The V call is TRBV2, the J call TRBJ2-5, with 9 bases that match TRBD1. Germline CDR1 and CDR2: SNHLY and FYNNEI. The V and J ends lost 10 bases and 5 bases, in that order; junction bases with no gene match: 5. This CDR3 comprises 12 residues. The CDR3 DNA reads as TGTGCCACCCGGGACAGGGTCGAGACCCAGTACTTC. Its translation is CATRDRVETQYF.

This chain joins TRBV6-5 and TRBJ1-3, with D tentatively TRBD1 (5 bases). The CDR3 totals 14 residues. CDR1 is MNHEY and CDR2 is SVGAGI in the germline V gene. V lost 2 bases to trimming and J lost 3 bases, with 8 bases between them. The CDR3 coding sequence is TGTGCCAGCAGTTACAGGCAGGGTGGAAACACCATATATTTT. Protein sequence: CASSYRQGGNTIYF.

This clone came up once. V is TRBV2 and J is TRBJ1-1; D might be TRBD1 (5 bases). Trimming took 4 bases from V and 1 from J, leaving 13 bases between them. The CDR3 has 15 residues. CDR1 and CDR2 (germline): SNHLY, FYNNEI. CDR3: CASSALRGTNTEAFF. CDR3 DNA sequence: TGTGCCAGCAGTGCGCTTAGGGGTACGAACACTGAAGCTTTCTTT.

This chain's CDR3 is CASRGLRRGGDTQYF. The CDR3 nucleotides are TGTGCCAGTAGAGGTTTACGACGGGGAGGGGATACGCAGTATTTT. The rearrangement uses TRBV19 and TRBJ2-3; TRBD2 matches 7 bases. The CDR3 has 15 residues. The junction had 12 bases not matched to a gene; V was cut back by 6 bases and J by 6 bases. CDR1 and CDR2 (germline): LNHDA, SQIVND (reference sequence).

Written as DNA, the CDR3 is TGTGCCTGGAGTCTTCAGGGGAAAACTGAAGCTTTCTTT. Its protein is CAWSLQGKTEAFF. The chain couples TRBV30 to TRBJ1-1, with D perhaps matching TRBD1 (6 bases). Trimming shortened V by 2 bases and J by 5 bases, and 12 bases separated the two germline ends. This CDR3 is built from 13 residues. Germline CDR1 and CDR2: GTSNPN and SVGIG (reference sequence).

This clone was seen more than once but under ten times. This rearrangement joins TRBV18 to TRBJ2-1; 9 nucleotides line up with TRBD2. V dropped 3 bases and J dropped 9; count of bases not matched to a gene: 15. This CDR3 contains 17 residues. Germline-derived CDR1 and CDR2 are KGHSH and LQKENI. CDR3 nucleotide sequence: TGTGCCAGCTCACCCCCGGGGCGGGGGGGCCGTATAGGTGAGCAGTTCTTC. Amino acids: CASSPPGRGGRIGEQFF.

V and J are TRBV2 and TRBJ1-2, with D possibly TRBD1 on 6 matching bases. The ends were cut back, 7 bases at V and 2 bases at J, with 14 bases in the middle. The germline CDR1 and CDR2 sequences are SNHLY and FYNNEI. The CDR3 sequence is 14 residues long. The CDR3, as DNA: TGTGCCAGCACCCCGGGAGGGACAAACTATGGCTACACCTTC. Protein: CASTPGGTNYGYTF.

The chain carries TRBV19 and TRBJ1-5, with 9 nucleotides matching TRBD1. In germline, CDR1 is LNHDA, CDR2 SQIVND (reference sequence). After removal of 5 bases from V and 4 bases from J, the junction contained 3 bases not matched to a gene. This CDR3 spans 14 amino acids. The CDR3 DNA sequence: TGTGCCAGTAGTGAGGGACAGGGTAATCAGCCCCAGCATTTT. Amino acids: CASSEGQGNQPQHF.